Sequencing of this TCR beta chain was carried out in a study of blood T cell repertoires in COVID-19. About the study: Specimens from acute and convalescent COVID-19 originated in the United States, Italy and Spain. The analysed material was cDNA or gDNA that came from T cells, B-cell-depleted T cells, or PBMCs.

In the study's own analysis: Reference gene primer amplification yielded estimated nucleated cell counts. The assay was immunoSEQ multiplex PCR, and TCRdb's table has in-frame clones only and misses some. For V, J and clone size, that table is used; D and trimming come from the DNA. This sample has some 150,000 clones, with 80% found just once. Trimming shortened V by 0 bases and J by 2 bases, and 11 bases separated the two germline ends. The CDR3 has 14 residues. Germline V gives CDR1 GTSNPN, CDR2 SVGIG (reference sequence). This chain uses TRBV30 with TRBJ2-7, with D uncertain. The sequenced sample consisted of peripheral blood. This TCR was recovered from a man aged 60-69 years with acute or convalescent COVID-19. CDR3 loop: CAWSVAGGAYEQYF. The CDR3 bases are TGTGCCTGGAGTGTGGCCGGCGGAGCCTACGAGCAGTACTTC. Complete variable domain (other parts from reference TRBV30 and TRBJ2-7): SQTIHQWPATLVQPVGSPLSLECTVEGTSNPNLYWYRQAAGRGLQLLFYSVGIGQISSEVPQNLSASRPQDRQFILSSKKLLLSDSGFYLCAWSVAGGAYEQYFGPGTRLTVT.